This TCR beta chain appears in the sequencing data of a study of shared clonotypes between healthy human individuals. In germline, CDR1 is ENHRY, CDR2 SYGVKD. Deletions cut 3 bases from V and 2 bases from J, with 11 bases between. The CDR3 length is 14 residues. CD45RO-negative, CCR7-positively selected cells formed the naive CD8 fraction, excluding terminally differentiated effector memory CD45RA+ cells. TCRdb's table, derived via immunoSEQ multiplex PCR, lists solely in-frame clones and lacks some. Of over 2,000,000 clones in the sample, 93% were seen once. The study's findings and limits: An anticipated effect of sequencing depth on clonotype sharing among donors was recognized. Despite large depth, rarefaction showed incomplete sorted-subset sequencing.

Worth noting for this clone: The antigen remains unidentified.

This rearrangement joins TRBV10-3 to TRBJ2-7; the D is unclear. The sample taken for sequencing was naive CD8+ T cells from PBMCs. The receptor was isolated from a man younger than 35 in good health. Some clones in this sample may be carry-over from other donors' samples. In DNA form, the CDR3 reads TGTGCCATCAGTGAAGGGAACGGTGCCTACGAGCAGTACTTC. Translating gives CAISEGNGAYEQYF.